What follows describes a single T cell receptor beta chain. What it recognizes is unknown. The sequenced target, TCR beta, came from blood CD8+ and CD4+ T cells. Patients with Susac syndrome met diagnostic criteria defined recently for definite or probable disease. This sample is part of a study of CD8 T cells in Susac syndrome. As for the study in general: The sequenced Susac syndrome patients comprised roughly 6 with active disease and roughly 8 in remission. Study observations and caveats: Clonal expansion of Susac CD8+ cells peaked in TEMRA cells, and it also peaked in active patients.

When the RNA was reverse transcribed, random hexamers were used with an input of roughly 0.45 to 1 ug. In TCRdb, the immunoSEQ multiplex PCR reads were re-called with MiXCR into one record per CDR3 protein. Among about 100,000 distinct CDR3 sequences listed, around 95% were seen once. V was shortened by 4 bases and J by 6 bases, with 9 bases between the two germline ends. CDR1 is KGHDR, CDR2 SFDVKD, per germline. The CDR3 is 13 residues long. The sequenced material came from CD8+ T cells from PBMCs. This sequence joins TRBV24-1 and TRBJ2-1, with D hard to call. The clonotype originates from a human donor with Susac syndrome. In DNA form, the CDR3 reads TGTGCCACCAGTGACTTAGGGCCCAATGAGCAGTTCTTC. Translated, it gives CATSDLGPNEQFF.